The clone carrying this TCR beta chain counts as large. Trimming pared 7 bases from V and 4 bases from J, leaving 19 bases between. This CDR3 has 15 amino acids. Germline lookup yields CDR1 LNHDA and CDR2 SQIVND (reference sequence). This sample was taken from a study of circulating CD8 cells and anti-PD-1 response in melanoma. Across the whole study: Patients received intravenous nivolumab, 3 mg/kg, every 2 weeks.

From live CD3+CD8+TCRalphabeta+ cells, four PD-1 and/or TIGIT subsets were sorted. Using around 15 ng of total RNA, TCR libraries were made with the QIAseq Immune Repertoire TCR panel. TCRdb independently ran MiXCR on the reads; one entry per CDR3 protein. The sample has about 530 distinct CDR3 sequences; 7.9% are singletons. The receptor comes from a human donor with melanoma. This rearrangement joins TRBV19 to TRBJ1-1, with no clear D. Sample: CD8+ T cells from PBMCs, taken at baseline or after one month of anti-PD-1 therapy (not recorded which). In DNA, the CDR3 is TGTGCCAGTACCCAATTCGGATCATCGGGCACTGAAGCTTTCTTT. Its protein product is CASTQFGSSGTEAFF.